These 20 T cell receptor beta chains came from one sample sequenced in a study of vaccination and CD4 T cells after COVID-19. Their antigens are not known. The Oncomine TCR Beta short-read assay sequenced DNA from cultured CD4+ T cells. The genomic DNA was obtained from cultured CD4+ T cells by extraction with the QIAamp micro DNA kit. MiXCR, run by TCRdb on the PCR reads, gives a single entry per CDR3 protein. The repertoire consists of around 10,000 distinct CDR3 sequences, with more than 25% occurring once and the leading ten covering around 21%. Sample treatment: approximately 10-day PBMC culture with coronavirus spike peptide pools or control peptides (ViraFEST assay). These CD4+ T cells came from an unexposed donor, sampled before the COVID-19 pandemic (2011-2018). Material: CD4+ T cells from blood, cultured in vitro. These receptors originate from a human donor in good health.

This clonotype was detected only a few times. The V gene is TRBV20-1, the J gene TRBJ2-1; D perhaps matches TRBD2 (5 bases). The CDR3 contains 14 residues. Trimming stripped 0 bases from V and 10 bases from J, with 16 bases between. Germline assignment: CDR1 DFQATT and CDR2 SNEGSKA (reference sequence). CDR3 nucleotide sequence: TGCAGTGCTAGAGATCTAGGTAGCCGAGGGGAGCAGTTCTTC. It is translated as CSARDLGSRGEQFF.

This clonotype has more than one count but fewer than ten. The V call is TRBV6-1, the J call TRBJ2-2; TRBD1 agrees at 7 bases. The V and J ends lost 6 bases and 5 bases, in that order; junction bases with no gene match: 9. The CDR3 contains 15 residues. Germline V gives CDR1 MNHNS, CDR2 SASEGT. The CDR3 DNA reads TGTGCCAGCAGGTTGACAGGGATCTCAACCGGGGAGCTGTTTTTT. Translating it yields CASRLTGISTGELFF.

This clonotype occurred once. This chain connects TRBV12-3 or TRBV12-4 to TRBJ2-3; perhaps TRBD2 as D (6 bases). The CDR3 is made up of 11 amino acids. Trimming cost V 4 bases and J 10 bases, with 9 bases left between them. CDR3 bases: TGTGCCAGCAGTTACGGAGGGTCGCAGTATTTT. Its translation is CASSYGGSQYF.

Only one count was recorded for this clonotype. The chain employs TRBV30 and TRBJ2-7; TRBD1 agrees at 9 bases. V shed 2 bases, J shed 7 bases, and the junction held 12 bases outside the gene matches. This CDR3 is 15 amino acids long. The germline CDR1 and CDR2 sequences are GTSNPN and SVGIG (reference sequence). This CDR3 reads CAWSPLGQGISEQYF. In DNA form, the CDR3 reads TGTGCCTGGAGTCCCCTGGGACAGGGAATTTCGGAGCAGTACTTC.

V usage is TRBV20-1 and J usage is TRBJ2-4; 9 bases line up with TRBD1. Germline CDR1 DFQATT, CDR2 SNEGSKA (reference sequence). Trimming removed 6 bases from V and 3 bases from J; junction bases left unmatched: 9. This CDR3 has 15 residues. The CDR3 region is CSAPQGALDKNIQYF. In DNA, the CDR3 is TGCAGTGCGCCACAGGGGGCGTTGGACAAAAACATTCAGTACTTC.

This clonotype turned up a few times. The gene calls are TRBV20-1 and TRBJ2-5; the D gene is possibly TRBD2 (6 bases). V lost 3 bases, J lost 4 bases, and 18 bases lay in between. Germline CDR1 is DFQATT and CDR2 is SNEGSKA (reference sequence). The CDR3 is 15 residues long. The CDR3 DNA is TGCAGTGCTAGGGGACTCCGTGGGGGGTTAGAGACCCAGTACTTC. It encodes CSARGLRGGLETQYF.

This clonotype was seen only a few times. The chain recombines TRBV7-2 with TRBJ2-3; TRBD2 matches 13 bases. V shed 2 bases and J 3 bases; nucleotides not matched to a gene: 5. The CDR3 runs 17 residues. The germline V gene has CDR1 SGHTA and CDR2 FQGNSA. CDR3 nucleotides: TGTGCCAGCAGCTTACGGACTAGCGGGAGAAGGACAGATACGCAGTATTTT. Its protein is CASSLRTSGRRTDTQYF.

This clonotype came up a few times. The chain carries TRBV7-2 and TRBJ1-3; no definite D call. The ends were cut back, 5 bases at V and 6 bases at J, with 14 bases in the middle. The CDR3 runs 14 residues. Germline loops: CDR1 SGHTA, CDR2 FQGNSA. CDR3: CASSLGMVENTIYF. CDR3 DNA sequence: TGTGCCAGCAGCCTGGGAATGGTGGAAAACACCATATATTTT.

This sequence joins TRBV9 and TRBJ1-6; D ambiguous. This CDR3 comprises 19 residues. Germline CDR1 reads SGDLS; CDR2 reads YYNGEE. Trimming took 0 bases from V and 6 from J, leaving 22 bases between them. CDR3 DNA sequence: TGTGCCAGCAGCGTAGAGAACCGGGCAGGCACTCCCCCTAATTCACCCCTCCACTTT. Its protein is CASSVENRAGTPPNSPLHF.

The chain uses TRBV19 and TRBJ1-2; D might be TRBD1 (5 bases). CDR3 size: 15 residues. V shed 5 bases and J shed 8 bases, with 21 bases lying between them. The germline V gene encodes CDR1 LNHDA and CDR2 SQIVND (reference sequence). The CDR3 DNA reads TGTGCCAGTAGTCCGTCTCCGGGACTGACTAAAGGCTACACCTTC. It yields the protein CASSPSPGLTKGYTF.

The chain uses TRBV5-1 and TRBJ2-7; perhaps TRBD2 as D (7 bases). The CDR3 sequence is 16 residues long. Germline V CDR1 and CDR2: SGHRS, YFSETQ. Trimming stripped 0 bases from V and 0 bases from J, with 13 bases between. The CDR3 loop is CASSLEGGFVSYEQYF. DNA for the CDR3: TGCGCCAGCAGCTTGGAGGGGGGGTTCGTCTCCTACGAGCAGTACTTC.

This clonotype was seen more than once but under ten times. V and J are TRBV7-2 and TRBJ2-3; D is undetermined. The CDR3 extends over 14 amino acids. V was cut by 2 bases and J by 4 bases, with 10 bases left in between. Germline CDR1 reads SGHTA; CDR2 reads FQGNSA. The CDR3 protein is CASSLLGRADTQYF. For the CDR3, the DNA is TGTGCCAGCAGCTTACTCGGTAGGGCAGATACGCAGTATTTT.

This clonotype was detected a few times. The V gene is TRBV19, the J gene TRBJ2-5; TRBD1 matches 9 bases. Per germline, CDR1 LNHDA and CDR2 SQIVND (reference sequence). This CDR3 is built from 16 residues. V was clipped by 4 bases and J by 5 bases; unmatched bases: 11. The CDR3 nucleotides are TGTGCCAGTAGTAGGGGGACAGGGACAAGGTCGGAGACCCAGTACTTC. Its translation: CASSRGTGTRSETQYF.

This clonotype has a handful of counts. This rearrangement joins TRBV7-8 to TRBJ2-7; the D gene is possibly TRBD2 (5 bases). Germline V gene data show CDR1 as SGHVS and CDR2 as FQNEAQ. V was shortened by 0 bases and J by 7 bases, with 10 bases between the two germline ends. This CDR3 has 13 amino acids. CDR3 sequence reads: CASSLALAREQYF. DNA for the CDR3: TGTGCCAGCAGCTTAGCGCTAGCACGGGAGCAGTACTTC.

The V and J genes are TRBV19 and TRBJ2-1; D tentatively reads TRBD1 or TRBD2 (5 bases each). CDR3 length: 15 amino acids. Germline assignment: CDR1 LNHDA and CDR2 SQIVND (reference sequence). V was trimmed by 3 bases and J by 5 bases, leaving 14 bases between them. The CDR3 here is CASSMRAGSDNEQFF. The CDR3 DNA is TGTGCCAGTAGTATGAGGGCAGGGAGCGACAATGAGCAGTTCTTC. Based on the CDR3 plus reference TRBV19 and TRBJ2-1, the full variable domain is DGGITQSPKYLFRKEGQNVTLSCEQNLNHDAMYWYRQDPGQGLRLIYYSQIVNDFQKGDIAEGYSVSREKKESFPLTVTSAQKNPTAFYLCASSMRAGSDNEQFFGPGTRLTVL.

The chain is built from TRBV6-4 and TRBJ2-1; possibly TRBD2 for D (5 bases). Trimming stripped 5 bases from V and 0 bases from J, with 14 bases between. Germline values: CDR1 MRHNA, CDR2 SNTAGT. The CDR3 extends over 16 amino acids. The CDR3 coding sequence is TGTGCCAGCAGTATTTTAGCGCGCAGCTCCTACAATGAGCAGTTCTTC. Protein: CASSILARSSYNEQFF.

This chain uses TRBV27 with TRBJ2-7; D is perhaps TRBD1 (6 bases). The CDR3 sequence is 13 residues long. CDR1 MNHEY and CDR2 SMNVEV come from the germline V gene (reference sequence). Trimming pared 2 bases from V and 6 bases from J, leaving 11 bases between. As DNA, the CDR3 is TGTGCCAGCAGTTTAAAAACAGGGTTCGAGCAGTACTTC. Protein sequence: CASSLKTGFEQYF.

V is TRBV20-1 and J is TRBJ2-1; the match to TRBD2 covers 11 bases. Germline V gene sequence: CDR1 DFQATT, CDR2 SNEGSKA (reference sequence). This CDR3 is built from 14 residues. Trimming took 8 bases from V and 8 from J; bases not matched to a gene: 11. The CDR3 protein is CSTPRLAGRDEQFF. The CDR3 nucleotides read TGCAGTACGCCACGACTAGCGGGGAGGGATGAGCAGTTCTTC.

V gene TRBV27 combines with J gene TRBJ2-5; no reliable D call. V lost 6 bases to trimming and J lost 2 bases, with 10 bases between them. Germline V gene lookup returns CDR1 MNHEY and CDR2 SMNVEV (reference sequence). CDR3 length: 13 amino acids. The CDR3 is CASSSPYQETQYF. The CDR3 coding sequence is TGTGCCAGCAGCTCTCCATATCAAGAGACCCAGTACTTC.

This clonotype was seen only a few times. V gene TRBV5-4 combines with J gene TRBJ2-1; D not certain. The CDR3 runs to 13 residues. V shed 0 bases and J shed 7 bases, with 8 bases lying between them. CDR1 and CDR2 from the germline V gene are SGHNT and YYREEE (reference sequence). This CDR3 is CASSLGLVNEQFF. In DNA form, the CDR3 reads TGTGCCAGCAGCTTGGGACTCGTAAATGAGCAGTTCTTC. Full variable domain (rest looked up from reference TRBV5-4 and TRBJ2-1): ETGVTQSPTHLIKTRGQQVTLRCSSQSGHNTVSWYQQALGQGPQFIFQYYREEENGRGNFPPRFSGLQFPNYSSELNVNALELDDSALYLCASSLGLVNEQFFGPGTRLTVL.